This T cell receptor beta chain appears in the sequencing data of a study of CD8+ T cells in alopecia areata. Note on this clone: Its matching antigen is unknown.

Regarding the study as a whole: Researchers reported that TCR sharing among patients proved less clear than in mice, possibly HLA-linked. Scalp sample data also include resident alphabeta T cells from normal skin.

Sequencing used cDNA as its template, made by extracting RNA and reverse transcribing it. The protocol was immunoSEQ multiplex PCR, while the TCRdb copy is restricted to in-frame clones and leaves out a portion. The profile shows around 150,000 clones, approximately 60% of them singletons. The germline CDR1 and CDR2 sequences are SQVTM and ANQGSEA. Trimming cost V 1 base and J 4 bases, with 5 bases left between them. The CDR3 covers 13 residues. Using a FACSAria, the CD4+ and CD8+ T cells were sorted from the PBMCs. The specimen was CD8+ T cells sorted from blood. The clonotype comes from a human donor in good health. This rearrangement joins TRBV29-1 to TRBJ2-6, with D hard to call. DNA for the CDR3: TGCAGCGTTGAAGGCCCCGGGGCCAACGTCCTGACTTTC. It translates to CSVEGPGANVLTF.